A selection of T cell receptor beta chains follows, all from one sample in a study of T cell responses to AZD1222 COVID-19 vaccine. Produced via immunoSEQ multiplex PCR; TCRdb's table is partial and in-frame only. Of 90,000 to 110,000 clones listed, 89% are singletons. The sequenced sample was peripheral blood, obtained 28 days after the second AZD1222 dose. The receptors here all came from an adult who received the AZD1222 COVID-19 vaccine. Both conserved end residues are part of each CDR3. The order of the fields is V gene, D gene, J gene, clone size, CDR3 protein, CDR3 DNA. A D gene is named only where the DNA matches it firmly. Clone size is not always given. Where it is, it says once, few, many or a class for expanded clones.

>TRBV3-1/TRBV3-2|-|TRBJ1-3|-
CASSFISGNTIYF
TGTGCCAGCAGCTTTATATCTGGAAACACCATATATTTT
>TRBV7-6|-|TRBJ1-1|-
CASSSNLDRNTEAFF
TGTGCCAGCAGCTCGAACTTAGACAGAAACACTGAAGCTTTCTTT
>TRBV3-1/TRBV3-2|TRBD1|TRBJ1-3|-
CASSRGQSSGNTIYF
TGTGCCAGCAGCCGGGGACAGAGCTCTGGAAACACCATATATTTT
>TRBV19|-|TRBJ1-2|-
CASNTGPGVNYGYTF
TGTGCCAGTAATACCGGGCCCGGGGTGAACTATGGCTACACCTTC
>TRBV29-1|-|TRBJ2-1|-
CSVAFAVYNEQFF
TGCAGCGTTGCTTTCGCGGTTTACAATGAGCAGTTCTTC
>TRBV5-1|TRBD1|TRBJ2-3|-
CASSPGQGTDTQYF
TGCGCCAGCAGCCCAGGACAGGGGACAGATACGCAGTATTTT
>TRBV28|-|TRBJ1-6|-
CASSFNRANSPLHF
TGTGCCAGCAGTTTCAACAGGGCTAATTCACCCCTCCACTTT
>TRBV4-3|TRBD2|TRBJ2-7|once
CASSQALAGEQYF
TGCGCCAGCAGCCAAGCACTAGCGGGGGAGCAGTACTTC
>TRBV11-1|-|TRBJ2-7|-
CASSLYRAHEQYF
TGTGCCAGCAGCTTATACAGGGCCCACGAGCAGTACTTC
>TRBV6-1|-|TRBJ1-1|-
CASSERGANRGNTEAFF
TGTGCCAGCAGTGAACGGGGCGCAAATCGGGGGAACACTGAAGCTTTCTTT
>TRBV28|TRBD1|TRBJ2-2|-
CASSTPGQGKFGELFF
TGTGCCAGCAGCACACCGGGACAGGGAAAATTCGGGGAGCTGTTTTTT
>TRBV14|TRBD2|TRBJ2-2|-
CASSRTSGLGTGELFF
TGTGCCAGCAGCCGGACTAGCGGACTCGGCACCGGGGAGCTGTTTTTT
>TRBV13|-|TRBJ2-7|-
CASSARDISYEQYF
TGTGCCAGCAGCGCCCGGGACATCTCCTACGAGCAGTACTTC
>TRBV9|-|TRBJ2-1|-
CASSAQVAYNEQFF
TGTGCCAGCAGCGCTCAGGTAGCCTACAATGAGCAGTTCTTC
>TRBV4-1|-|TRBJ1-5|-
CASSQGWGERPQHF
TGCGCCAGCAGCCAAGGGTGGGGAGAACGGCCCCAGCATTTT
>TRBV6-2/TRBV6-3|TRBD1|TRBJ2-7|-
CASSPLDRGRTYEQYF
TGTGCCAGCAGTCCCCTAGACAGGGGACGTACCTACGAGCAGTACTTC
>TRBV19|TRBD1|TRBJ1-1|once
CASSMGQGRTEAFF
TGTGCCAGTAGTATGGGACAGGGTCGGACTGAAGCTTTCTTT
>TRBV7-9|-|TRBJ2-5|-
CASSLQGGGETQYF
TGTGCCAGCAGCTTACAGGGTGGCGGGGAGACCCAGTACTTC
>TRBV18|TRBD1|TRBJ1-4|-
CASSRTGPNEKLFF
TGTGCCAGCTCACGGACAGGCCCGAATGAAAAACTGTTTTTT
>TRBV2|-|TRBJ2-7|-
CASSVEGTNEQYF
TGTGCCAGCAGTGTCGAGGGTACCAACGAGCAGTACTTC
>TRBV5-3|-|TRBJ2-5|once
CARRETQYF
TGTGCCAGACGGGAGACCCAGTACTTC
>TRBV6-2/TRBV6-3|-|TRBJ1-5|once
CASSYGWGSNQPQHF
TGTGCCAGCAGTTACGGGTGGGGTAGCAATCAGCCCCAGCATTTT
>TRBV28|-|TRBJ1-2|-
CASSFAPDYGYTF
TGTGCCAGCAGTTTTGCTCCGGACTATGGCTACACCTTC
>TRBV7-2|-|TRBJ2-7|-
CASSLGQGLSYEQYF
TGTGCCAGCAGCTTAGGCCAGGGACTCTCCTACGAGCAGTACTTC
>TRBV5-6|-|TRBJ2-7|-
CASSLASLVDYEQYF
TGTGCCAGCAGCTTGGCAAGCCTGGTTGACTACGAGCAGTACTTC
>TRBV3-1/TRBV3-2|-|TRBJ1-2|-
CASSQNSQVLYTF
TGTGCCAGCAGCCAAAACTCACAAGTTCTATACACCTTC
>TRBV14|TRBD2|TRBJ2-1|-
CASSPQGTSGYNEQFF
TGTGCCAGCAGCCCCCAGGGGACTAGCGGATACAATGAGCAGTTCTTC
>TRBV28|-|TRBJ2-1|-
CASSVHGTGSYNEQFF
TGTGCCAGCAGTGTCCACGGGACTGGCTCCTACAATGAGCAGTTCTTC
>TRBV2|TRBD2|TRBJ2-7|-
CASSHGTSGGGSRRDF
TGTGCCAGCAGCCATGGGACTAGCGGGGGGGGATCGCGTAGGGACTTC
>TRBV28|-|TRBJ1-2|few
CASSLWQERYGYTF
TGTGCCAGCAGTTTATGGCAGGAGAGGTATGGCTACACCTTC